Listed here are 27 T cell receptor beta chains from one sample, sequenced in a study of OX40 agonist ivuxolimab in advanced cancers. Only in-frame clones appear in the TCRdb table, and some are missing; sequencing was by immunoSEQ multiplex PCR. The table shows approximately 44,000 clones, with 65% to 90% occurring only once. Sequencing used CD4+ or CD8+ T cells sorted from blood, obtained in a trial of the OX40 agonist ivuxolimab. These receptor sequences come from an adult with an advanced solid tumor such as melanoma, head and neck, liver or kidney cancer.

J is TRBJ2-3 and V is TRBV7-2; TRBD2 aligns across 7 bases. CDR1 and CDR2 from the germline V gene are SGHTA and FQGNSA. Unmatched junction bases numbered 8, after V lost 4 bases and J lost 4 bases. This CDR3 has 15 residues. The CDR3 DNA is TGTGCCAGCAGCTCCCGGGCAGGGAGGGCAGATACGCAGTATTTT. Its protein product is CASSSRAGRADTQYF.

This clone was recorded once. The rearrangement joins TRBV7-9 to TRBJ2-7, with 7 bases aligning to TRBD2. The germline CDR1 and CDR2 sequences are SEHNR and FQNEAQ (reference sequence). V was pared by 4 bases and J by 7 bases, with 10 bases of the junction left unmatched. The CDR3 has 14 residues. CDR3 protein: CASSSAGGSREQYF. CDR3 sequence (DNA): TGTGCCAGCAGCTCCGCCGGCGGGAGTAGAGAGCAGTACTTC.

The CDR3 sequence is CASTNPGGTEAFF. In DNA form, the CDR3 reads TGTGCCAGCACCAATCCGGGGGGGACTGAAGCTTTCTTT. The chain has TRBV19 and TRBJ1-1; TRBD1 is a possible D gene (5 bases). Trimming left V 9 bases short and J 5 bases short, with 16 bases between. Looked up from germline, CDR1 is LNHDA and CDR2 is SQIVND (reference sequence). The CDR3 has 13 amino acids.

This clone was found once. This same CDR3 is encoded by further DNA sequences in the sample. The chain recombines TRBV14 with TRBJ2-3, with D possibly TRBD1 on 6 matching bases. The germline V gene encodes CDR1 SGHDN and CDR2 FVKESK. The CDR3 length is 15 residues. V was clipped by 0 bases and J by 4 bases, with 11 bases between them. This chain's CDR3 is CASSQDRGFSDTQYF. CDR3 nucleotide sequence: TGTGCCAGCAGCCAAGACAGGGGTTTCTCAGATACGCAGTATTTT.

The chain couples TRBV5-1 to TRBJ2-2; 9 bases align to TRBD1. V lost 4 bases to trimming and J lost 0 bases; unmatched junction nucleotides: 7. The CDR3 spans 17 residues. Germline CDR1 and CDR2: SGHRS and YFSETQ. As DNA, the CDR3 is TGCGCCAGCAGCCTTTCCGGGACAGGGCCGAACACCGGGGAGCTGTTTTTT. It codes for CASSLSGTGPNTGELFF.

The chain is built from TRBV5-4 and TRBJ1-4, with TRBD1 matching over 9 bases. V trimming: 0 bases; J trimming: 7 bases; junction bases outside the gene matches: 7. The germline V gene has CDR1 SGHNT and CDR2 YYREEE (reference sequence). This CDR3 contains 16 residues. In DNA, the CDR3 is TGTGCCAGCAGCTTGGCCAAGGGACAGGGAACTGAAAAACTGTTTTTT. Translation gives CASSLAKGQGTEKLFF.

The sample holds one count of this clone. The CDR3 DNA reads as TGCGCCAGCAGCCAAGGGCAGGGGGCTAACTATGGCTACACCTTC. This codes for CASSQGQGANYGYTF. The rearrangement uses TRBV4-3 and TRBJ1-2; TRBD1 matches 7 bases. With 1 base clipped from V and 0 bases from J, the junction kept 2 bases outside the gene matches. Germline V CDR1 and CDR2: LGHNA, YSLEER. The CDR3 has 15 amino acids.

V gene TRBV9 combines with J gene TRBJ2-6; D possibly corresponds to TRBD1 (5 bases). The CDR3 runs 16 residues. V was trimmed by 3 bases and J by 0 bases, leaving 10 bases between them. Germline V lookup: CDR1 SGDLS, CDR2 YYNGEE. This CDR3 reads CASSASGHSGANVLTF. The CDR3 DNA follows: TGTGCCAGCAGCGCTTCAGGACACTCTGGGGCCAACGTCCTGACTTTC.

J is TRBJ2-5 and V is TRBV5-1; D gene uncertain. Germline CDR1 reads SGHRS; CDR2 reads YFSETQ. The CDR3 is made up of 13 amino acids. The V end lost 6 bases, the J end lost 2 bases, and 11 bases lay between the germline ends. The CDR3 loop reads CASTQMPQETQYF. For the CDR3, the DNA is TGCGCCAGCACCCAGATGCCACAAGAGACCCAGTACTTC. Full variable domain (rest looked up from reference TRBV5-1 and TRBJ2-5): KAGVTQTPRYLIKTRGQQVTLSCSPISGHRSVSWYQQTPGQGLQFLFEYFSETQRNKGNFPGRFSGRQFSNSRSEMNVSTLELGDSALYLCASTQMPQETQYFGPGTRLLVL.

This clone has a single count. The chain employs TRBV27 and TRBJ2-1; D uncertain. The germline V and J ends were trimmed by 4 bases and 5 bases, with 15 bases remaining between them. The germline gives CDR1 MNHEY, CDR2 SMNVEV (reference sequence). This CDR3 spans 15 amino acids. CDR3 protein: CASSSPSAGNNEQFF. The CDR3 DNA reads TGTGCCAGCAGTTCCCCCTCGGCCGGAAACAATGAGCAGTTCTTC.

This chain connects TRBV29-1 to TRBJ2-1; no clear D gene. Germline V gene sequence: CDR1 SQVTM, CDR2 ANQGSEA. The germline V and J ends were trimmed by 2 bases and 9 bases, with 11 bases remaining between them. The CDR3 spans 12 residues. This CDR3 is CSVEIVKSEQFF. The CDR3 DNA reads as TGCAGCGTTGAAATAGTGAAGAGTGAGCAGTTCTTC.

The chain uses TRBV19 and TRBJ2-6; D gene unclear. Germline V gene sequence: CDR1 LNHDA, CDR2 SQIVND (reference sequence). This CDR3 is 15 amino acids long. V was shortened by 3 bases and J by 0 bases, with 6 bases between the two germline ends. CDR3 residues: CASSMVNSGANVLTF. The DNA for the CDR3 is TGTGCCAGTAGTATGGTGAACTCTGGGGCCAACGTCCTGACTTTC.

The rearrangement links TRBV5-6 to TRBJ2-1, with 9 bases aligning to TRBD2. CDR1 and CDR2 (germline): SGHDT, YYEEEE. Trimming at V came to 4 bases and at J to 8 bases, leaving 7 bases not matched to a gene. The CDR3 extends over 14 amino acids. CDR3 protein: CASSETGTSYEQFF. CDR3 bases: TGTGCCAGCAGCGAGACCGGGACTAGCTATGAGCAGTTCTTC.

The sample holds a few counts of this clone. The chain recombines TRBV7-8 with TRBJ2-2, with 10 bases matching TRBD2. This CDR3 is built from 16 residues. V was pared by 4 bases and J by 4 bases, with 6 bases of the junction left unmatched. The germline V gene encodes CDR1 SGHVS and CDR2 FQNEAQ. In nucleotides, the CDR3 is TGTGCCAGCAGCTCTCTAGCGGGGGCCGCCACCGGGGAGCTGTTTTTT. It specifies CASSSLAGAATGELFF.

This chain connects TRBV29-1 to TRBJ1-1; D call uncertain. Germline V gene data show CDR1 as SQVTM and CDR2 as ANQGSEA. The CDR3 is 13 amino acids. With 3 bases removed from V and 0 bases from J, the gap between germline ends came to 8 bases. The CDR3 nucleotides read TGCAGCGTTGAGGTCAGTTTGAACACTGAAGCTTTCTTT. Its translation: CSVEVSLNTEAFF.

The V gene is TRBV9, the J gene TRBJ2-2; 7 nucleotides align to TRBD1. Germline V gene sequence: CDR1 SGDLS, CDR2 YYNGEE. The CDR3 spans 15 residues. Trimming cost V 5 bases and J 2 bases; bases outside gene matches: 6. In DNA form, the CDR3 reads TGTGCCAGCAGTAAGGGGGACAGCAACACCGGGGAGCTGTTTTTT. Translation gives CASSKGDSNTGELFF.

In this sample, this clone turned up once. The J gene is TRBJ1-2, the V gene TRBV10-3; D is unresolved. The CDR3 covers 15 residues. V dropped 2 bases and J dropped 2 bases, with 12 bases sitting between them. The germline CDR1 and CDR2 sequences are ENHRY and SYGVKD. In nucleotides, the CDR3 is TGTGCCATCAGTGAGGGGCAGGCCGTAAACTATGGCTACACCTTC. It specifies CAISEGQAVNYGYTF.

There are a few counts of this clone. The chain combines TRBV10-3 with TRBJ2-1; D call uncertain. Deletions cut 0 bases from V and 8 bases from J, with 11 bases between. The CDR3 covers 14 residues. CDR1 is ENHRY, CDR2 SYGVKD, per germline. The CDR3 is CAISESGPIDEQFF. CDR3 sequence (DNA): TGTGCCATCAGTGAGTCCGGCCCTATCGATGAGCAGTTCTTC.

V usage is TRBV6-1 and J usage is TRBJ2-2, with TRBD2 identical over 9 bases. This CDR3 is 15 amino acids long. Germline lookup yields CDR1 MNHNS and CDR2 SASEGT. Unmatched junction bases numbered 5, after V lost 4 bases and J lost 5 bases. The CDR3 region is CASSASSGKTGELFF. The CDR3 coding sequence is TGTGCCAGCAGTGCATCTAGCGGGAAAACCGGGGAGCTGTTTTTT.

CDR3 nucleotide sequence: TGTGCCAGCCGTCGGACAGCGAACACCGGGGAGCTGTTTTTT. Protein product: CASRRTANTGELFF. The V and J genes are TRBV7-2 and TRBJ2-2, with D tentatively TRBD1 (6 bases). Trimming shortened V by 8 bases and J by 0 bases, and 10 bases separated the two germline ends. The germline gives CDR1 SGHTA, CDR2 FQGNSA. The CDR3 is 14 residues long.

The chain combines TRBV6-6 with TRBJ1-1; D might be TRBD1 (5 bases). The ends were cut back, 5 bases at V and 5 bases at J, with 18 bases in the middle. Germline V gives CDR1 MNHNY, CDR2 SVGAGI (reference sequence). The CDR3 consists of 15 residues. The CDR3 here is CASSLTWQGGTEAFF. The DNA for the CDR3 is TGTGCCAGCAGTCTTACGTGGCAGGGAGGGACTGAAGCTTTCTTT.

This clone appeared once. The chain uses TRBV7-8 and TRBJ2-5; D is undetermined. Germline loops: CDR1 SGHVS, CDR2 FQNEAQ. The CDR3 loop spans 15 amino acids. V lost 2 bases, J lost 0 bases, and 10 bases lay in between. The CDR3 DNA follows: TGTGCCAGCAGCTTATCTATCTCGTACCAAGAGACCCAGTACTTC. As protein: CASSLSISYQETQYF.

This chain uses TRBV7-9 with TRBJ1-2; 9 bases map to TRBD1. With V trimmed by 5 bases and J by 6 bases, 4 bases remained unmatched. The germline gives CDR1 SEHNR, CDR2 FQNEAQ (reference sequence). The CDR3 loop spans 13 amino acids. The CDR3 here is CASSMDRGNGYTF. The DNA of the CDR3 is TGTGCCAGCAGCATGGACAGGGGAAATGGCTACACCTTC. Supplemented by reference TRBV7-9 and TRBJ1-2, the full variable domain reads DTGVSQNPRHKITKRGQNVTFRCDPISEHNRLYWYRQTLGQGPEFLTYFQNEAQLEKSRLLSDRFSAERPKGSFSTLEIQRTEQGDSAMYLCASSMDRGNGYTFGSGTRLTVV.

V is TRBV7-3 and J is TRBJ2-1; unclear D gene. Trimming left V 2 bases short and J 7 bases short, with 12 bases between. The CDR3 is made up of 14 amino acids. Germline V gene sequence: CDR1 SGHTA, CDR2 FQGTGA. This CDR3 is CASSLAHPRNEQFF. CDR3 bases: TGTGCCAGCAGCTTAGCGCACCCCCGGAATGAGCAGTTCTTC.

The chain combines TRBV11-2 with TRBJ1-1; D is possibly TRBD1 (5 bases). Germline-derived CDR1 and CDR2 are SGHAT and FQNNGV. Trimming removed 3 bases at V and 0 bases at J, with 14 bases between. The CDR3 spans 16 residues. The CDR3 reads CASSLRTGTLNTEAFF. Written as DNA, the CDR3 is TGTGCCAGCAGCTTGCGTACCGGGACCTTGAACACTGAAGCTTTCTTT. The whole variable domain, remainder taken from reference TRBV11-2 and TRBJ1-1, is EAGVAQSPRYKIIEKRQSVAFWCNPISGHATLYWYQQILGQGPKLLIQFQNNGVVDDSQLPKDRFSAERLKGVDSTLKIQPAKLEDSAVYLCASSLRTGTLNTEAFFGQGTRLTVV.

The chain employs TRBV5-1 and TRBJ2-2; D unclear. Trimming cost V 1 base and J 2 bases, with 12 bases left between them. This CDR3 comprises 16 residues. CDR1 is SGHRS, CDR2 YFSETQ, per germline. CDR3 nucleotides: TGCGCCAGCAGCTTGTCTTTGAAAACCAACACCGGGGAGCTGTTTTTT. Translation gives CASSLSLKTNTGELFF. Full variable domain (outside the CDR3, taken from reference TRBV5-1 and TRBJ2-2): KAGVTQTPRYLIKTRGQQVTLSCSPISGHRSVSWYQQTPGQGLQFLFEYFSETQRNKGNFPGRFSGRQFSNSRSEMNVSTLELGDSALYLCASSLSLKTNTGELFFGEGSRLTVL.

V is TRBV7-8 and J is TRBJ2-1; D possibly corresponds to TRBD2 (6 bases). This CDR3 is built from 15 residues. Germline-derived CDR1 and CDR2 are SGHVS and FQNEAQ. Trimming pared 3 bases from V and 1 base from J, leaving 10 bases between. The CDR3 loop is CASSFSGLSYNEQFF. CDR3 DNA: TGTGCCAGCAGCTTTAGCGGATTATCCTACAATGAGCAGTTCTTC.